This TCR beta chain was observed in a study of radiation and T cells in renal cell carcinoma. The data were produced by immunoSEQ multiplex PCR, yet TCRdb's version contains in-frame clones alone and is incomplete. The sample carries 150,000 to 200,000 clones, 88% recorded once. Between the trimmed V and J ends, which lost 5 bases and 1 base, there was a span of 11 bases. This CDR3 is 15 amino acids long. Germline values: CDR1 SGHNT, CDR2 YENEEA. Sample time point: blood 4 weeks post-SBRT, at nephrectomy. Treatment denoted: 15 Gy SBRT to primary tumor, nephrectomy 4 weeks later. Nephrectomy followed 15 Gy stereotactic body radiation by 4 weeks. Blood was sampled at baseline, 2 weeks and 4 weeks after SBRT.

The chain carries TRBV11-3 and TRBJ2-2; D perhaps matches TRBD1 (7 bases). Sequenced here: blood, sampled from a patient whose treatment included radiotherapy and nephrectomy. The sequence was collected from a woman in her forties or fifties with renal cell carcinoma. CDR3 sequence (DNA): TGTGCCAGCAGCCCAGGGGGGAAGAACACCGGGGAGCTGTTTTTT. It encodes CASSPGGKNTGELFF.